The next 9 T cell receptor beta chains were all read from a single sample in a study of CD8 T cell repertoires and HIV-1 epitope variants. Their antigens are not known. Assay used: immunoSEQ multiplex PCR; TCRdb lists only in-frame clones, some missing. Of a few thousand clones listed, about 70% are singletons. Sequencing was done on a sample of cultured CD8+ T cells derived from PBMCs. These receptors came from a male donor with HIV.

This sequence joins TRBV7-6 and TRBJ2-3; 8 bases are shared with TRBD2. This CDR3 has 16 amino acids. Germline loops: CDR1 SGHVS, CDR2 FNYEAQ. The V and J ends lost 5 bases and 0 bases, in that order; junction bases with no gene match: 7. Here the CDR3 reads CASSHTLAESTDTQYF. The CDR3 bases are TGTGCCAGCAGCCACACACTAGCGGAGAGCACAGATACGCAGTATTTT. Full variable domain (outside the CDR3, taken from reference TRBV7-6 and TRBJ2-3): GAGVSQSPRYKVTKRGQDVALRCDPISGHVSLYWYRQALGQGPEFLTYFNYEAQQDKSGLPNDRFSAERPEGSISTLTIQRTEQRDSAMYRCASSHTLAESTDTQYFGPGTRLTVL.

The chain employs TRBV14 and TRBJ2-5, with 9 bases that match TRBD1. The ends lost 1 base at V and 5 bases at J; junction bases unmatched: 11. Germline CDR1 and CDR2: SGHDN and FVKESK. The CDR3 contains 17 residues. The CDR3 DNA follows: TGTGCCAGCAGCCAAGGGACAGGGGCGCTGGTCGGGGAGACCCAGTACTTC. This sequence encodes CASSQGTGALVGETQYF.

CDR3 loop: CASSKQAFF. The DNA for the CDR3 is TGTGCCAGCAGCAAACAAGCTTTCTTT. The V gene is TRBV21-1, the J gene TRBJ1-1. TRBV21-1 is tagged as a pseudogene. The CDR3 is 9 amino acids.

CDR3 DNA: TGTGCCAGCAGTTCCCCCGGGACAGGGGTGATTTCCACTGAAGCTTTCTTT. It codes for CASSSPGTGVISTEAFF. The genes are TRBV25-1 and TRBJ1-1, with 10 bases identical to TRBD1. The CDR3 is made up of 17 amino acids. With 5 bases clipped from V and 4 bases from J, the junction kept 13 bases outside the gene matches. Per germline, CDR1 MGHDK and CDR2 SYGVNS.

The chain couples TRBV7-9 to TRBJ1-2, with TRBD1 identical over 8 bases. Germline V gene sequence: CDR1 SEHNR, CDR2 FQNEAQ (reference sequence). This CDR3 is built from 15 residues. V lost 1 base and J lost 2; bases outside the gene matches: 3. CDR3 region: CASSLESGGNYGYTF. DNA for the CDR3: TGTGCCAGCAGCTTAGAGTCAGGGGGCAACTATGGCTACACCTTC.

This rearrangement joins TRBV9 to TRBJ2-1, with TRBD2 matching over 8 bases. The CDR3 is made up of 15 amino acids. J gave up 7 bases and V 0 bases, and 6 bases lay outside the gene matches. Germline CDR1 reads SGDLS; CDR2 reads YYNGEE. This CDR3 reads CASSVASGSGNEQFF. CDR3 nucleotides: TGTGCCAGCAGCGTAGCAAGCGGGAGTGGGAATGAGCAGTTCTTC.

This clone was seen once. V and J are TRBV9 and TRBJ2-3; tentatively, D is TRBD2 (5 bases). In germline, CDR1 is SGDLS, CDR2 YYNGEE. The CDR3 totals 15 residues. Trimming removed 0 bases from V and 1 base from J, with 9 bases in between. The CDR3 sequence: CASSVGGRGTDTQYF. The CDR3 DNA follows: TGTGCCAGCAGCGTAGGCGGGCGGGGCACAGATACGCAGTATTTT.

This clone was picked up one time. The chain has TRBV27 and TRBJ2-3; either TRBD1 or TRBD2 may fit D (5 bases each). V was shortened by 7 bases and J by 5 bases, with 16 bases between the two germline ends. Germline CDR1 is MNHEY and CDR2 is SMNVEV (reference sequence). The CDR3 sequence is 14 residues long. This chain's CDR3 is CASTRDALVDTQYF. The DNA for the CDR3 is TGTGCCAGCACCCGGGACGCCCTGGTAGATACGCAGTATTTT.

The chain joins TRBV13 to TRBJ2-1; TRBD2 might be the D (6 bases). Trimming took off 4 bases at V and 9 bases at J, with 19 bases between the two ends. Germline assignment: CDR1 PRHDT and CDR2 FYEKMQ (reference sequence). CDR3 length: 15 residues. As DNA, the CDR3 is TGTGCCAGCAGCTCCGGGACTCGTCACTTCGGTGAGCAGTTCTTC. Translated, it gives CASSSGTRHFGEQFF.